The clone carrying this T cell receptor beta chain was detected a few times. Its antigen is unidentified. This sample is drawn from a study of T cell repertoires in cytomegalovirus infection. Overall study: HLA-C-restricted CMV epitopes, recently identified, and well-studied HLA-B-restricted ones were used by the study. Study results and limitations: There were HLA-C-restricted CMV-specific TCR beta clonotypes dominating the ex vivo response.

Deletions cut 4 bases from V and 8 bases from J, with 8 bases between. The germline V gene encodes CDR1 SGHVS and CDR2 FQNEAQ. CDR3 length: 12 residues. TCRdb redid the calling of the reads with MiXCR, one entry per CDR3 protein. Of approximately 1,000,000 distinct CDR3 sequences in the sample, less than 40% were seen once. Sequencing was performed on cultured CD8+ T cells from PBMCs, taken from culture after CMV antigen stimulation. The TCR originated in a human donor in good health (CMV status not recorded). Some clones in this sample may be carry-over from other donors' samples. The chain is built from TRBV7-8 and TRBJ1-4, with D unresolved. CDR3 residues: CASSSLGEKLFF. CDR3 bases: TGTGCCAGCAGCTCCTTGGGGGAAAAACTGTTTTTT.